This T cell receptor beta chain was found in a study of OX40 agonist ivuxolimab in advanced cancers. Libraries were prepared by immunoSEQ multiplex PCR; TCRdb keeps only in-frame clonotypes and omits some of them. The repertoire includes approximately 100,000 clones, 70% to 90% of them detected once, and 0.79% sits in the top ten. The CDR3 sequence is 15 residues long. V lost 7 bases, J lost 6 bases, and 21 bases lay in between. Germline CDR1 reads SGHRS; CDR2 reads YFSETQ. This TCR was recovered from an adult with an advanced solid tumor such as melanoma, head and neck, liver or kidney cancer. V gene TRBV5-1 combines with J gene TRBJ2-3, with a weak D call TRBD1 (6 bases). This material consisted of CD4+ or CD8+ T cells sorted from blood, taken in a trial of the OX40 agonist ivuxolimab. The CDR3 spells CASVPTGSLGDTQYF. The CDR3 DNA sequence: TGCGCCAGCGTCCCAACAGGGTCTCTCGGGGATACGCAGTATTTT.